This record concerns one T cell receptor beta chain sequence. Its antigen is currently unknown. The source of the sample is a study of blood T cells in healthy people across ages. The second PCR ran roughly 6 to 11 cycles with a sample-barcoded 5' primer and J-beta primers. Sequencing recovered at least 3 million CDR3-containing paired-end reads from each sample. TCRdb fed the 5' RACE reads into MiXCR, producing one record per CDR3 protein. Among approximately 880,000 distinct CDR3 sequences, 40% to 60% were seen once, and the ten largest hold 13%. PBMCs numbering at least 6 million were isolated per sample. Study-level findings and limits: Naive and antigen-experienced cells could not be conclusively compared, given unsorted PBMCs. Donor CMV status, an unknown factor, possibly confounded changes in expanded clonotypes.

Per the germline V gene, CDR1 is DFQATT and CDR2 is SNEGSKA (reference sequence). V gave up 3 bases and J gave up 3 bases, with 14 bases separating them. The CDR3 totals 14 residues. The J gene is TRBJ2-5, the V gene TRBV20-1, with D possibly matching TRBD1 (6 bases). The clonotype originates from a man aged 30 to 39 in good health. Sequenced sample: blood. The DNA for the CDR3 is TGCAGTGCTAGGAAGGGACACCAAAAAGAGACCCAGTACTTC. Translating gives CSARKGHQKETQYF.